This TCR beta chain appears in the sequencing data of a study of beta chain features in type 1 diabetes. With respect to this clone: Its antigen is as yet unknown.

Expressed TCRB transcripts were sequenced, since all the RNA that had been isolated was reverse transcribed. Method: immunoSEQ multiplex PCR; TCRdb's copy keeps in-frame clones and lacks some. Of 240,000 or so clones in the sample, just over 20% were seen once. Study-level results: In every one of the four CD4+ subsets, TCRB CDR3s were moderately but significantly shorter in Type 1 diabetes patients.

Staining for CD45RO/CCR7/CD25/CD127/CD95/CD27 allowed sorting of CD4+ naive, central memory, regulatory and stem cell-like memory cells. This CDR3 has 13 amino acids. V lost 5 bases and J lost 7; bases outside the gene matches: 6. Germline lookup yields CDR1 SQVTM and CDR2 ANQGSEA. This clonotype was obtained from a woman aged 40 to 50 with type 1 diabetes. Sequenced input: naive CD4+ T cells from blood. The chain uses TRBV29-1 and TRBJ1-4; 8 bases match TRBD1. CDR3 sequence reads: CSVHGQGGEKLFF. The CDR3 bases are TGCAGCGTTCACGGACAGGGAGGTGAAAAACTGTTTTTT.